What follows are 25 T cell receptor beta chains derived from one specimen sequenced in a study of vaccination and CD4 T cells after COVID-19. Sequencing of the DNA from cultured CD4+ T cells was carried out with the Oncomine TCR Beta short-read assay. TCRdb used MiXCR to reprocess the PCR reads, holding one entry per CDR3 protein. Among 6,000 to 7,000 distinct CDR3 sequences listed, 50% to 65% were seen once. Their recognized antigens are unknown. Treatment here: approximately nine-day PBMC culture with coronavirus spike peptide pools or control peptides (ViraFEST assay). The unexposed donor provided CD4+ T cells, which were taken before the COVID-19 pandemic (2011-2018). Sequenced material: CD4+ T cells from blood, cultured in vitro. These receptors were taken from a human donor in good health.

In this sample, this clonotype turned up a few times. The chain joins TRBV19 to TRBJ1-5, with TRBD1 matching 7 bases. Germline assignment: CDR1 LNHDA and CDR2 SQIVND (reference sequence). V trimming: 9 bases; J trimming: 3 bases; junction bases outside the gene matches: 11. The CDR3 runs to 15 residues. The CDR3 region has the DNA TGTGCCAGCACCCAGAACAGGGGCCCCAATCAGCCCCAGCATTTT. It encodes CASTQNRGPNQPQHF.

The rearrangement uses TRBV24-1 and TRBJ2-1; TRBD2 is a possible D gene (6 bases). The CDR3 runs 14 residues. Trimming removed 7 bases at V and 4 bases at J, with 13 bases between. The V gene's germline CDR1 is KGHDR and CDR2 SFDVKD. CDR3 bases: TGTGCCACCAGGGGCGGGACGGATTACAATGAGCAGTTCTTC. The encoded protein is CATRGGTDYNEQFF.

The chain combines TRBV10-3 with TRBJ1-1, with D perhaps TRBD1 (5 bases). Trimming shortened V by 3 bases and J by 1 base, and 18 bases separated the two germline ends. The CDR3 consists of 17 residues. Germline-derived CDR1 and CDR2 are ENHRY and SYGVKD. CDR3 DNA sequence: TGTGCCATCAGTGACCCTCCCCGGAGGGGATCGAACACTGAAGCTTTCTTT. This gives the protein CAISDPPRRGSNTEAFF.

The gene calls are TRBV28 and TRBJ1-1; D is uncertain. The CDR3 extends over 18 amino acids. Trimming took off 5 bases at V and 1 base at J, with 23 bases between the two ends. Germline loops: CDR1 MDHEN, CDR2 SYDVKM. The DNA of the CDR3 is TGTGCCAGCAGTCCGTGGGGTCTGGCTGGGAGCGGGAACACTGAAGCTTTCTTT. Translating gives CASSPWGLAGSGNTEAFF. Using reference TRBV28 and TRBJ1-1 for the parts outside the CDR3, the full variable domain is DVKVTQSSRYLVKRTGEKVFLECVQDMDHENMFWYRQDPGLGLRLIYFSYDVKMKEKGDIPEGYSVSREKKERFSLILESASTNQTSMYLCASSPWGLAGSGNTEAFFGQGTRLTVV.

This clonotype was detected once. The V gene is TRBV19, the J gene TRBJ2-2, with unresolved D. The V gene's germline CDR1 is LNHDA and CDR2 SQIVND (reference sequence). The V and J ends lost 3 bases and 7 bases respectively, with 9 bases between them. CDR3 size: 13 residues. CDR3 in DNA: TGTGCCAGTAGTATTTCGCCGGACGGGGAGCTGTTTTTT. Its translation: CASSISPDGELFF.

The rearrangement links TRBV5-1 to TRBJ2-4; 7 bases agree with TRBD2. Germline V CDR1 and CDR2: SGHRS, YFSETQ. The ends lost 0 bases at V and 7 bases at J; junction bases unmatched: 4. The CDR3 spans 14 residues. CDR3 sequence: CASSLELATNIQYF. The CDR3 nucleotides read TGCGCCAGCAGCTTGGAACTAGCGACCAACATTCAGTACTTC.

The V call is TRBV28, the J call TRBJ1-3; no definite D call. Trimming took off 7 bases at V and 5 bases at J, with 18 bases between the two ends. The CDR3 is 15 residues long. CDR1 is MDHEN and CDR2 is SYDVKM in the germline V gene. For the CDR3, the DNA is TGTGCCAGCACGCACCCGCGGCTCAAGAGAAACACCATATATTTT. Its protein is CASTHPRLKRNTIYF.

The rearrangement joins TRBV20-1 to TRBJ1-5; 10 nucleotides line up with TRBD1. The V and J ends lost 5 bases and 0 bases, in that order; junction bases with no gene match: 7. Germline CDR1 DFQATT, CDR2 SNEGSKA (reference sequence). The CDR3 runs 16 residues. The DNA for the CDR3 is TGCAGTGCTGGGGACAGGGGATCGAATAGCAATCAGCCCCAGCATTTT. Translated: CSAGDRGSNSNQPQHF.

The rearrangement links TRBV5-1 to TRBJ2-7; D possibly uses TRBD1 or TRBD2 (5 bases each). Germline V CDR1 and CDR2: SGHRS, YFSETQ. CDR3 length: 14 amino acids. V lost 2 bases, J lost 0 bases, and 9 bases lay in between. The CDR3 sequence: CASSLTGTSYEQYF. The DNA for the CDR3 is TGCGCCAGCAGCTTAACCGGGACCTCCTACGAGCAGTACTTC.

The chain carries TRBV20-1 and TRBJ1-3; D is perhaps TRBD1 (6 bases). Looked up from germline, CDR1 is DFQATT and CDR2 is SNEGSKA (reference sequence). The CDR3 consists of 18 residues. Trimming shortened V by 3 bases and J by 0 bases, and 21 bases separated the two germline ends. CDR3 coding DNA: TGCAGTGCTAGCCGTCGCGGGGGGCGACAGTTCTCTGGAAACACCATATATTTT. This encodes CSASRRGGRQFSGNTIYF.

In this sample, this clonotype turned up a few times. The chain has TRBV19 and TRBJ2-5; 9 positions agree with TRBD1. Germline V gene data show CDR1 as LNHDA and CDR2 as SQIVND (reference sequence). The CDR3 runs to 15 residues. V lost 5 bases and J lost 3; bases outside the gene matches: 7. For the CDR3, the DNA is TGTGCCAGTAGTGTCGACGGGACAGGGAAAGAGACCCAGTACTTC. It encodes CASSVDGTGKETQYF.

The chain uses TRBV6-2 or TRBV6-3 and TRBJ2-3; 8 nucleotides line up with TRBD1. Germline CDR1 MNHEY, CDR2 SVGEGT. With 6 bases clipped from V and 0 bases from J, the junction kept 5 bases outside the gene matches. The CDR3 has 15 residues. As DNA, the CDR3 is TGTGCCAGCAGCCTTGGACAGGGAAGCACAGATACGCAGTATTTT. Protein product: CASSLGQGSTDTQYF.

This chain joins TRBV5-4 and TRBJ2-7; maybe TRBD1 (6 bases). The germline gives CDR1 SGHNT, CDR2 YYREEE (reference sequence). Trimming removed 2 bases at V and 7 bases at J, with 19 bases between. The CDR3 spans 15 residues. CDR3 in DNA: TGTGCCAGCAGCTTACCGACAGGTGGAGAGAAGGAGCAGTACTTC. As protein: CASSLPTGGEKEQYF.

This clonotype was found a few times. V gene TRBV20-1 combines with J gene TRBJ1-6; D is possibly TRBD1 (5 bases). The germline V gene encodes CDR1 DFQATT and CDR2 SNEGSKA (reference sequence). The V end was cut by 3 bases, the J end by 6 bases, with 12 bases between. The CDR3 extends over 14 amino acids. CDR3 coding DNA: TGCAGTGCTAGTGTTGCTAGGGGTAATTCACCCCTCCACTTT. This sequence encodes CSASVARGNSPLHF.

In this sample, this clonotype turned up a few times. The chain combines TRBV20-1 with TRBJ1-5, with a tentative D call TRBD1 (5 bases). The CDR3 extends over 14 amino acids. V lost 6 bases to trimming and J lost 5 bases, with 17 bases between them. The V gene's germline CDR1 is DFQATT and CDR2 SNEGSKA (reference sequence). In DNA, the CDR3 is TGCAGTGCGACGGTGGGGCAGGGATATCAGCCCCAGCATTTT. Its translation is CSATVGQGYQPQHF.

This clonotype has just a few counts. The chain carries TRBV6-1 and TRBJ1-1; D uncertain. Germline CDR1 MNHNS, CDR2 SASEGT. This CDR3 has 12 residues. The V end was cut by 5 bases, the J end by 11 bases, with 15 bases between. The CDR3 loop is CASSTWESRAFF. In nucleotides, the CDR3 is TGTGCCAGCAGTACCTGGGAAAGCCGTGCTTTCTTT.

The chain joins TRBV14 to TRBJ1-1; the match to TRBD1 covers 11 bases. Germline lookup yields CDR1 SGHDN and CDR2 FVKESK. CDR3 length equals 15 residues. The junction had 7 bases not matched to a gene; V was cut back by 4 bases and J by 6 bases. The CDR3 sequence is CASSRRGQGAAEAFF. CDR3 DNA: TGTGCCAGCAGCCGTCGAGGACAGGGGGCGGCTGAAGCTTTCTTT.

The V gene is TRBV7-8, the J gene TRBJ2-7; 11 bases match TRBD1. Germline lookup yields CDR1 SGHVS and CDR2 FQNEAQ. The CDR3 has 17 residues. V gave up 5 bases and J gave up 5 bases; unmatched junction bases: 14. CDR3 sequence: CASSQPFGQGAKHEQYF. The CDR3 DNA reads TGTGCCAGCAGCCAACCCTTCGGACAGGGGGCGAAGCACGAGCAGTACTTC.

The DNA of the CDR3 is TGTGCCAGCAGCCGCGGAGGTTTCTATGGCTACACCTTC. It encodes CASSRGGFYGYTF. The chain carries TRBV28 and TRBJ1-2; the D is unclear. The CDR3 length is 13 residues. Deletions cut 6 bases from V and 4 bases from J, with 12 bases between. Germline values: CDR1 MDHEN, CDR2 SYDVKM.

The chain has TRBV25-1 and TRBJ1-4; no clear D. This CDR3 has 15 amino acids. Germline CDR1 MGHDK, CDR2 SYGVNS. Trimming left V 3 bases short and J 12 bases short, with 20 bases between. DNA for the CDR3: TGTGCCAGCAGTGAGGCAGGAGCCCTGGGTGGGGAACTGTTTTTT. This translates into CASSEAGALGGELFF.

The rearrangement links TRBV21-1 to TRBJ2-3; the table calls TRBD2, which could not be checked here. TRBV21-1 is marked as a pseudogene. The CDR3 contains 16 residues. The CDR3 DNA follows: TGTGCCAGCGATCCCTCACCGGGCCCTGCCCGTCGGGTACAGTATTTT. As protein: CASDPSPGPARRVQYF.

This clonotype was detected a few times. The chain uses TRBV28 and TRBJ2-1; 8 bases are shared with TRBD2. Germline CDR1 and CDR2: MDHEN and SYDVKM. With V trimmed by 7 bases and J by 2 bases, 25 bases remained unmatched. This CDR3 is built from 21 residues. The CDR3 sequence is CASTTGVFVTGTSGAYNEQFF. CDR3 sequence (DNA): TGTGCCAGCACCACTGGGGTGTTTGTGACAGGCACTAGCGGAGCCTACAATGAGCAGTTCTTC.

The sample holds a few counts of this clonotype. The V call is TRBV6-1, the J call TRBJ1-6; no firm D call. V dropped 0 bases and J dropped 7 bases, with 13 bases sitting between them. The CDR3 contains 16 residues. Looked up from germline, CDR1 is MNHNS and CDR2 is SASEGT. In DNA, the CDR3 is TGTGCCAGCAGTGAAGCGCGATCCCCTGGAAATTCACCCCTCCACTTT. Translating gives CASSEARSPGNSPLHF.

The rearrangement joins TRBV21-1 to TRBJ1-2; TRBD1, the D gene given by the table, was not confirmed from the DNA. TRBV21-1 is reported as a pseudogene. This CDR3 comprises 14 residues. CDR3 amino acids: CASSSRVKAYGYTF. The CDR3 DNA sequence: TGTGCCAGCAGCAGCAGGGTTAAGGCCTATGGCTACACCTTC.

This clonotype showed up just a few times. This sequence joins TRBV7-2 and TRBJ1-1, with 9 bases that match TRBD1. This CDR3 is 15 amino acids long. From germline, CDR1 is SGHTA and CDR2 FQGNSA. The ends lost 4 bases at V and 1 base at J; junction bases unmatched: 4. DNA of the CDR3: TGTGCCAGCAGCTCCAAGACAGGGGGGAACACTGAAGCTTTCTTT. Amino acids: CASSSKTGGNTEAFF.